These 15 T cell receptor beta chains came from one sample sequenced in a study of cytomegalovirus exposure and HLA in healthy donors. Clones were read by immunoSEQ multiplex PCR, and TCRdb kept only the in-frame ones, dropping some. Of about 110,000 clones listed, around 95% are singletons. Material: PBMCs. The receptors come from a woman aged 18-29 years in good health and CMV-seronegative.

The chain links TRBV28 to TRBJ1-5; TRBD1 agrees at 9 bases. Germline trimming cut 3 bases from V and 5 bases from J; bases unmatched to any gene: 8. This CDR3 contains 16 residues. The germline V gene encodes CDR1 MDHEN and CDR2 SYDVKM. The CDR3 DNA is TGTGCCAGCAGTTTGGGTCTAGGGACAGGGTATCAGCCCCAGCATTTT. It codes for CASSLGLGTGYQPQHF. The full variable domain, its missing parts supplied by reference TRBV28 and TRBJ1-5, is DVKVTQSSRYLVKRTGEKVFLECVQDMDHENMFWYRQDPGLGLRLIYFSYDVKMKEKGDIPEGYSVSREKKERFSLILESASTNQTSMYLCASSLGLGTGYQPQHFGDGTRLSIL.

The V gene is TRBV28, the J gene TRBJ1-5, with D tentatively TRBD1 (5 bases). CDR1 is MDHEN, CDR2 SYDVKM, per germline. The V gene lost 6 bases and the J gene lost 5 bases, with 20 bases spanning the gap. The CDR3 runs 16 residues. Here the CDR3 reads CASSFRSFAGDQPQHF. CDR3 DNA: TGTGCCAGCAGCTTTCGATCATTCGCGGGGGATCAGCCCCAGCATTTT.

The chain has TRBV6-1 and TRBJ2-1; TRBD2 matches at 11 bases. Germline loops: CDR1 MNHNS, CDR2 SASEGT. The J segment lost 5 bases and the V segment lost 3 bases, leaving 6 bases of the junction unmatched. The CDR3 sequence is 16 residues long. CDR3 bases: TGTGCCAGCAGTGACCTAGCGGGGGGCTCTCACAATGAGCAGTTCTTC. Its translation is CASSDLAGGSHNEQFF.

The table lists this clone with a count of one. The chain carries TRBV5-1 and TRBJ2-3; no clear D. CDR1 SGHRS and CDR2 YFSETQ come from the germline V gene. The CDR3 loop spans 15 amino acids. V was trimmed by 0 bases and J by 4 bases, leaving 12 bases between them. CDR3 in amino acids: CASSLELAVADTQYF. CDR3 nucleotides: TGCGCCAGCAGCTTGGAGTTAGCCGTTGCAGATACGCAGTATTTT.

The chain has TRBV28 and TRBJ2-1; 15 bases map to TRBD2. V shed 6 bases, J shed 10 bases, and the junction held 10 bases outside the gene matches. The CDR3 spans 16 residues. Germline CDR1 MDHEN, CDR2 SYDVKM. The CDR3 region has the DNA TGTGCCAGCAGAGTGGGACTAGCGGGGGGACTAAAGGAGCAGTTCTTC. It codes for CASRVGLAGGLKEQFF. Filled out from reference TRBV28 and TRBJ2-1, the complete variable domain reads DVKVTQSSRYLVKRTGEKVFLECVQDMDHENMFWYRQDPGLGLRLIYFSYDVKMKEKGDIPEGYSVSREKKERFSLILESASTNQTSMYLCASRVGLAGGLKEQFFGPGTRLTVL.

This clone was detected once. The chain joins TRBV19 to TRBJ2-5; possible D gene TRBD1, 6 bases. Trimming stripped 6 bases from V and 5 bases from J, with 13 bases between. The CDR3 loop spans 13 amino acids. The V gene's germline CDR1 is LNHDA and CDR2 SQIVND (reference sequence). CDR3 nucleotide sequence: TGTGCCAGTAGCGAGGGGGTGTCGGAGACCCAGTACTTC. Translating it yields CASSEGVSETQYF.

The J gene is TRBJ2-2, the V gene TRBV4-2; the D gene is possibly TRBD2 (6 bases). In germline, CDR1 is LGHNA, CDR2 YNFKEQ. The CDR3 has 17 amino acids. The V gene lost 4 bases and the J gene lost 0 bases, with 15 bases spanning the gap. This CDR3 reads CASSRWAAGTNTGELFF. CDR3 DNA: TGTGCCAGCAGCCGGTGGGCGGCGGGAACGAACACCGGGGAGCTGTTTTTT.

The chain uses TRBV6-1 and TRBJ1-5; 9 positions match TRBD1. V was clipped by 10 bases and J by 4 bases; unmatched bases: 11. Germline CDR1 MNHNS, CDR2 SASEGT. CDR3 size: 15 residues. CDR3 sequence: CATRRRDRANQPQHF. The CDR3, as DNA: TGTGCCACCCGACGCAGGGACAGGGCTAATCAGCCCCAGCATTTT.

The gene calls are TRBV5-1 and TRBJ1-6; TRBD1 matches 7 bases. The CDR3 runs 15 residues. The V and J ends lost 2 bases and 7 bases, in that order; junction bases with no gene match: 6. Per the germline V gene, CDR1 is SGHRS and CDR2 is YFSETQ. The CDR3 sequence: CASSFGTAVNSPLHF. CDR3 DNA: TGCGCCAGCAGCTTCGGGACAGCGGTAAATTCACCCCTCCACTTT.

This clone occurred once. This chain joins TRBV7-2 and TRBJ1-1, with D unresolved. The CDR3 has 17 residues. CDR1 and CDR2 from the germline V gene are SGHTA and FQGNSA. The V and J ends lost 1 base and 4 bases respectively, with 19 bases between them. The CDR3 sequence is CASSLVGPGGVSTEAFF. The CDR3 region has the DNA TGTGCCAGCAGCTTAGTAGGGCCGGGCGGGGTCAGCACTGAAGCTTTCTTT.

The chain uses TRBV4-2 and TRBJ1-2; TRBD1 might be the D (6 bases). V lost 4 bases, J lost 0 bases, and 9 bases lay in between. CDR3 size: 14 residues. Germline V gene lookup returns CDR1 LGHNA and CDR2 YNFKEQ. CDR3 sequence (DNA): TGTGCCAGCAGCCGCGGACAGTCTAACTATGGCTACACCTTC. Residues: CASSRGQSNYGYTF.

This chain connects TRBV9 to TRBJ2-1, with 12 bases that match TRBD2. Looked up from germline, CDR1 is SGDLS and CDR2 is YYNGEE. The CDR3 loop spans 16 amino acids. With V trimmed by 4 bases and J by 7 bases, 9 bases remained unmatched. The CDR3 region is CASSPFSSGGANEQFF. In DNA, the CDR3 is TGTGCCAGCAGCCCCTTTTCTAGCGGGGGGGCGAATGAGCAGTTCTTC.

The gene calls are TRBV28 and TRBJ1-1; D gene unclear. V dropped 1 base and J dropped 0 bases, with 9 bases sitting between them. Germline loops: CDR1 MDHEN, CDR2 SYDVKM. CDR3 size: 15 residues. CDR3 in amino acids: CASSLYPTMNTEAFF. CDR3 nucleotides: TGTGCCAGCAGTTTATATCCGACTATGAACACTGAAGCTTTCTTT. The entire variable domain, with the rest obtained from reference TRBV28 and TRBJ1-1, is as follows: DVKVTQSSRYLVKRTGEKVFLECVQDMDHENMFWYRQDPGLGLRLIYFSYDVKMKEKGDIPEGYSVSREKKERFSLILESASTNQTSMYLCASSLYPTMNTEAFFGQGTRLTVV.

The chain has TRBV6-5 and TRBJ2-7; D remains ambiguous. V lost 0 bases to trimming and J lost 2 bases, with 14 bases between them. Germline CDR1 reads MNHEY; CDR2 reads SVGAGI. This CDR3 comprises 16 residues. CDR3 residues: CASSYSPGQRAYEQYF. CDR3 in DNA: TGTGCCAGCAGTTACTCTCCCGGCCAGCGTGCCTACGAGCAGTACTTC.

V gene TRBV28 combines with J gene TRBJ1-1; D is unclear. Germline loops: CDR1 MDHEN, CDR2 SYDVKM. Trimming shortened V by 6 bases and J by 5 bases, and 10 bases separated the two germline ends. The length of the CDR3 is 12 residues. The CDR3 sequence is CASSSFGTEAFF. The CDR3, as DNA: TGTGCCAGCAGCTCCTTCGGGACTGAAGCTTTCTTT. Drawing the rest from reference TRBV28 and TRBJ1-1, the complete variable domain is DVKVTQSSRYLVKRTGEKVFLECVQDMDHENMFWYRQDPGLGLRLIYFSYDVKMKEKGDIPEGYSVSREKKERFSLILESASTNQTSMYLCASSSFGTEAFFGQGTRLTVV.